A selection of T cell receptor beta chains follows, all from one sample in a study of blood T cell repertoires in COVID-19. Profiling relied on immunoSEQ multiplex PCR, and the TCRdb table lists in-frame clones only, not all of them. Of 210,000 or so clones detected, over 75% appear once; the ten largest clones hold around 5.9%. Sequenced: peripheral blood. Receptors originate from a woman in her thirties or forties who had recovered from COVID-19. Each CDR3 is given with its conserved first and last residue. D genes are given only for firm matches. Size is omitted from some rows. Given values are once, few, many or a class for expanded clones.

clone size	V gene	D gene	J gene	CDR3 DNA	CDR3 protein
once	TRBV7-2	TRBD2	TRBJ2-3	TGTGCCAGCAGAGAGCGGGGGTACACAGATACGCAGTATTTT	CASRERGYTDTQYF
.	TRBV6-2/TRBV6-3	TRBD2	TRBJ2-5	TGTGCCAGCAGTGATCTAGCGGGAGGGTCAGAGACCCAGTACTTC	CASSDLAGGSETQYF
.	TRBV29-1	TRBD2	TRBJ2-3	TGCAGCGCCTCGGGACTACCGAGCACAGATACGCAGTATTTT	CSASGLPSTDTQYF
.	TRBV14	.	TRBJ1-2	TGTGCCAGCCTTCTTGACAGGCTCCCTTTTTATGGCTACACCTTC	CASLLDRLPFYGYTF
.	TRBV7-9	.	TRBJ1-1	TGTGCCAGCAGCCTGGACAGGAACACTGAAGCTTTCTTT	CASSLDRNTEAFF
.	TRBV19	TRBD1	TRBJ1-2	TGTGCCAGTACCTCCGCACAGGGGACCAACTATGGCTACACCTTC	CASTSAQGTNYGYTF
.	TRBV28	.	TRBJ2-5	TGTGCCAGCAGTTCGATACAGGTTGGCGAGACCCAGTACTTC	CASSSIQVGETQYF
.	TRBV2	.	TRBJ2-2	TGTGCCAGCCTCCTGCTGGAGGGGATCACCGGGGAGCTGTTTTTT	CASLLLEGITGELFF
.	TRBV10-3	TRBD1	TRBJ2-7	TGTGCCATCAGTGAGTCCGGGACAGGGGGCTACGAGCAGTACTTC	CAISESGTGGYEQYF
once	TRBV6-1	.	TRBJ1-1	TGTGCCAGCAGTGATCGACCAGGGATGGGAGGGAACACTGAAGCTTTCTTT	CASSDRPGMGGNTEAFF
.	TRBV30	TRBD1	TRBJ1-1	TGTGCCAGAGGGACAGGGTTGAACACTGAAGCTTTCTTT	CARGTGLNTEAFF
.	TRBV27	.	TRBJ2-2	TGTGCCAGCAGTTTAACAGTTCCAAACACCGGGGAGCTGTTTTTT	CASSLTVPNTGELFF
.	TRBV7-6	.	TRBJ2-1	TGTGCCAGCAGCCCTCCCCCCGCCTACAATGAGCAGTTCTTC	CASSPPPAYNEQFF
.	TRBV5-1	TRBD1	TRBJ2-7	TGCGCCAGCAGCCGAGGACAGGGGGCACGGGAGCAGTACTTC	CASSRGQGAREQYF
.	TRBV19	.	TRBJ1-1	TGTGCCAGTAGTCTAATCGGGGGGACTGAAGCTTTCTTT	CASSLIGGTEAFF
.	TRBV5-1	.	TRBJ1-1	TGCGCCAGCAGCTCCCTCGGGGGGGGCATGAACACTGAAGCTTTCTTT	CASSSLGGGMNTEAFF
.	TRBV19	.	TRBJ1-5	TGTGCCAGTAGTGGCCAGTGGAATCAGCCCCAGCATTTT	CASSGQWNQPQHF
.	TRBV5-8	TRBD1	TRBJ2-6	TGTGCCAGCAGCCCCGGGACAGTGATCTCTGGGGCCAACGTCCTGACTTTC	CASSPGTVISGANVLTF
.	TRBV9	TRBD1	TRBJ2-1	TGTGCCAGCAGCGTAGGAATCCGGGACAGGGTCTACAATGAGCAGTTCTTC	CASSVGIRDRVYNEQFF
.	TRBV11-2	.	TRBJ1-4	TGTGCCAGCAGCTTAGATGTACACAGGGAACTGTTTTTT	CASSLDVHRELFF
.	TRBV19	.	TRBJ1-5	TGTGCCGGGGGAGGGACGGGGAAAAATCAGCCCCAGCATTTT	CAGGGTGKNQPQHF
once	TRBV2	.	TRBJ2-2	TGTGCCAGCAGCGGGGAGTACACCGGGGAGCTGTTTTTT	CASSGEYTGELFF
once	TRBV19	TRBD2	TRBJ2-7	TGTGCCAGTAGCCTAGCGGGAGATATGAACGAGCAGTACTTC	CASSLAGDMNEQYF
once	TRBV30	.	TRBJ1-3	TGTGCCTGGAGTGTTCAAGGAAACACCATATATTTT	CAWSVQGNTIYF
.	TRBV6-2/TRBV6-3	.	TRBJ2-3	TGTGCCAGCAGTAACTATCAGGGTACGCAGTATTTT	CASSNYQGTQYF
few	TRBV7-9	.	TRBJ1-4	TGTGCCAGCAGCCCCAGTACGCCGAATGAAAAACTGTTTTTT	CASSPSTPNEKLFF
.	TRBV7-9	.	TRBJ1-3	TGTGCCAGCAGCTTAGCAGGGGCGATCTCTGGAAACACCATATATTTT	CASSLAGAISGNTIYF
.	TRBV29-1	TRBD2	TRBJ2-2	TGCAGCGTTGCTGGCGGGAGGACGCGAACCGGGGAGCTGTTTTTT	CSVAGGRTRTGELFF
.	TRBV7-2	.	TRBJ2-7	TGTGCCAGCAGCTTTGACCCTCAGACTTACGAGCAGTACTTC	CASSFDPQTYEQYF
.	TRBV24-1	TRBD2	TRBJ2-1	TGTGCCACCAGTGATGGACTAGCGGGCCTCTCCTACAATGAGCAGTTCTTC	CATSDGLAGLSYNEQFF
once	TRBV30	.	TRBJ2-3	TGTGCCACCCAACTAGGGGGGGGGAGTACCACAGATACGCAGTATTTT	CATQLGGGSTTDTQYF
.	TRBV3-1/TRBV3-2	TRBD1	TRBJ1-5	TGTGCCAGCAGCCGAAAACAGGGGGATGGACCCCAGCATTTT	CASSRKQGDGPQHF
few	TRBV5-1	.	TRBJ1-1	TGCGCCAGCAGCCTGAGGGGGTATCACACTGAAGCTTTCTTT	CASSLRGYHTEAFF
.	TRBV2	TRBD2	TRBJ2-2	TGTGCCAGCAGTTGGGCTAGCGGGAGACCCGGGGAGCTGTTTTTT	CASSWASGRPGELFF
many	TRBV12-3/TRBV12-4	.	TRBJ1-5	TGTGCCAGCAGTTCGGGTATCCCCCAGCATTTT	CASSSGIPQHF
once	TRBV10-3	.	TRBJ2-5	TGTGCCATCAGTGCCGGGACTCTCCGGGAGACCCAGTACTTC	CAISAGTLRETQYF
.	TRBV27	.	TRBJ2-5	TGTGCCAGCTCTAGTAGGGGCTCGGAGACCCAGTACTTC	CASSSRGSETQYF
.	TRBV30	.	TRBJ1-2	TGTGCCTGGATGGAGGAGGGGGGGACCCGGCTCTATGGCTACACCTTC	CAWMEEGGTRLYGYTF
.	TRBV19	TRBD1	TRBJ2-7	TGTGCCAGTAAAGCGACAGGGGGTAACGAGCAGTACTTC	CASKATGGNEQYF
.	TRBV18	.	TRBJ1-1	TGTGCCAGCTCACAATATCGGCTAGGAGAGAACACTGAAGCTTTCTTT	CASSQYRLGENTEAFF
once	TRBV5-1	TRBD1	TRBJ2-5	TGCGCCAGCAGCAGGACAGGGGACCCCTCTCCGACCCAGTACTTC	CASSRTGDPSPTQYF
.	TRBV6-4	.	TRBJ2-2	TGTGCCAGCAGTGCTTCATTCGGCGGGGAGCTGTTTTTT	CASSASFGGELFF
.	TRBV6-2/TRBV6-3	.	TRBJ1-5	TGTGCCAGCAGTTACGTACAGGAGAATCAGCCCCAGCATTTT	CASSYVQENQPQHF
.	TRBV7-8	TRBD2	TRBJ2-3	TGTGCCAGCAGCCCTGGCGGGGGTAGCACAGATACGCAGTATTTT	CASSPGGGSTDTQYF
.	TRBV11-2	TRBD2	TRBJ2-5	TGTGCCAGCAGCTATAGCGGGAAGCAAGAGACCCAGTACTTC	CASSYSGKQETQYF
.	TRBV18	.	TRBJ1-5	TGTGCCAGCTCCAATAGGGGAGGCGGCCCTAATCAGCCCCAGCATTTT	CASSNRGGGPNQPQHF
.	TRBV25-1	.	TRBJ2-1	TGTGCCAGCAGTCGAATGGATCGACTGCTAGGTGAGCAGTTCTTC	CASSRMDRLLGEQFF
.	TRBV28	.	TRBJ1-4	TGTGCCAGCAGTTTATCCCTAGGACACTCGAGGCTCAATGAAAAACTGTTTTTT	CASSLSLGHSRLNEKLFF
.	TRBV4-3	.	TRBJ2-1	TGCGCCAGCAGCCAAGATGTGGCCGGGGGATCGCTTTACAATGAGCAGTTCTTC	CASSQDVAGGSLYNEQFF
.	TRBV9	.	TRBJ1-2	TGTGCCAGCAGCGTAGGGCAGAACTATGGCTACACCTTC	CASSVGQNYGYTF
.	TRBV28	TRBD1	TRBJ2-7	TGTGCCAGCAGTGGACAGGGGGCGGATTTCTTCTCCTACGAGCAGTACTTC	CASSGQGADFFSYEQYF
.	TRBV4-2	.	TRBJ1-5	TGTGCCAGCAGCCAAGAGGTCGGCTTAGCGGTTCAGCCCCAGCATTTT	CASSQEVGLAVQPQHF
.	TRBV5-5	TRBD1	TRBJ1-2	TGTGCCAGCAGCCCACAGGGGGTTGGCGGCTACACCTTC	CASSPQGVGGYTF
.	TRBV19	TRBD1	TRBJ2-2	TGTGCCAGTAGATTTGGCAGGGGGCCGAAGAACACCGGGGAGCTGTTTTTT	CASRFGRGPKNTGELFF
.	TRBV18	TRBD1	TRBJ1-5	TGTGCCAGCTCTCTGGACAGGGGAAGCAATCAGCCCCAGCATTTT	CASSLDRGSNQPQHF
.	TRBV25-1	TRBD1	TRBJ2-5	TGTGCCAGCAGTGAGGGGGACAGGGGGAGCGATGTAGAGACCCAGTACTTC	CASSEGDRGSDVETQYF
.	TRBV7-2	TRBD1	TRBJ1-3	TGTGCCAGCAGCCTTGGACAGGGGGCGGGCGGAAACACCATATATTTT	CASSLGQGAGGNTIYF
.	TRBV4-3	TRBD2	TRBJ2-7	TGCGCCAGCAGCCAGATAGCGGGAGGGCCGGTTGACGAGCAGTACTTC	CASSQIAGGPVDEQYF
once	TRBV19	TRBD1	TRBJ1-2	TGTGCCAGTACCCCAGGGACAGGAAATATCTATGGCTACACCTTC	CASTPGTGNIYGYTF
.	TRBV5-8	TRBD2	TRBJ2-1	TGTGCCAGCAGCTTGCGGGGAGGGATATACAATGAGCAGTTCTTC	CASSLRGGIYNEQFF